Below are 15 T cell receptor beta chains sequenced from a single sample in a study of T cell repertoires in cytomegalovirus infection. TCRdb re-derived calls from the reads in MiXCR, one entry per CDR3 protein. Of approximately 990,000 distinct CDR3 sequences listed, more than 25% are singletons. These receptors' antigens are unknown. The source was cultured CD8+ T cells from PBMCs, collected from culture after CMV antigen stimulation. These receptors were collected from a human donor in good health (CMV status not recorded). Some clones in this sample may be carry-over from other donors' samples.

With respect to this clonotype: Germline and junction disagree at one end, which may indicate a read error. The CDR3 nucleotides are TGTGCCAGCAGCTTGCAGACCCAAAAGGAGTACTTC. It encodes CASSLQTQKEYF. The chain carries TRBV5-3 and TRBJ2-7; no clear D gene. TRBV5-3 is an ORF for which the function is uncertain. This CDR3 region has 12 residues.

The CDR3 here is CASDGRENTEAFF. The CDR3 bases are TGTGCCAGCGACGGTCGGGAGAACACTGAAGCTTTCTTT. This chain uses TRBV19 with TRBJ1-1; no firm D call. V gave up 9 bases and J gave up 1 base, with 12 bases separating them. Germline V gene sequence: CDR1 LNHDA, CDR2 SQIVND (reference sequence). The CDR3 covers 13 residues.

In this sample, this clonotype turned up many times. The V and J genes are TRBV7-2 and TRBJ2-1, with 7 bases that match TRBD1. The CDR3 has 16 residues. Looked up from germline, CDR1 is SGHTA and CDR2 is FQGNSA. With V trimmed by 5 bases and J by 5 bases, 12 bases remained unmatched. CDR3 amino acids: CASSPRQGPPDNEQFF. The CDR3 region has the DNA TGTGCCAGCAGCCCTCGACAGGGTCCTCCTGACAATGAGCAGTTCTTC.

The table lists this clonotype with a few counts. The chain uses TRBV19 and TRBJ1-1, with D maybe TRBD1 (6 bases). V dropped 0 bases and J dropped 0 bases, with 8 bases sitting between them. The CDR3 sequence is 15 residues long. Germline lookup yields CDR1 LNHDA and CDR2 SQIVND (reference sequence). CDR3 sequence (DNA): TGTGCCAGTAGTATAGAGACAGGCTTGAACACTGAAGCTTTCTTT. The encoded protein is CASSIETGLNTEAFF.

The chain links TRBV5-4 to TRBJ2-1; 8 nucleotides match TRBD1. The CDR3 runs to 12 residues. Germline lookup yields CDR1 SGHNT and CDR2 YYREEE (reference sequence). J gave up 14 bases and V 4 bases, and 8 bases lay outside the gene matches. The CDR3 region has the DNA TGTGCCAGCAGCCCCGCAGGGGGCGAGGAGTTCTTC. Translation gives CASSPAGGEEFF.

This clonotype was counted a few times. The chain couples TRBV7-8 to TRBJ1-4, with a weak D call TRBD1 (6 bases). This CDR3 contains 14 residues. CDR1 and CDR2 (germline): SGHVS, FQNEAQ. Trimming left V 5 bases short and J 8 bases short, with 15 bases between. The CDR3 nucleotides read TGTGCCAGCAGCCTGACAGGTAGAACGGAAAAACTGTTTTTT. Its protein is CASSLTGRTEKLFF.

The chain has TRBV6-5 and TRBJ2-2; D may correspond to TRBD1 or TRBD2 (5 bases each). The V and J ends lost 6 bases and 1 base respectively, with 30 bases between them. CDR1 is MNHEY and CDR2 is SVGAGI in the germline V gene. The CDR3 consists of 21 residues. The CDR3 is CASSEGIASFTGSVNTGELFF. As DNA, the CDR3 is TGTGCCAGCAGCGAGGGGATCGCCAGTTTCACAGGATCTGTGAACACCGGGGAGCTGTTTTTT.

J is TRBJ2-7 and V is TRBV7-6, with D unclear. The CDR3 totals 13 residues. V was cut by 2 bases and J by 7 bases, with 12 bases left in between. Germline values: CDR1 SGHVS, CDR2 FNYEAQ. In DNA form, the CDR3 reads TGTGCCAGCAGCTTACGAAAAGGGCGAGAGCAGTACTTC. Translating it yields CASSLRKGREQYF.

V and J are TRBV5-4 and TRBJ2-1, with D uncertain. This CDR3 has 13 amino acids. Germline CDR1 reads SGHNT; CDR2 reads YYREEE (reference sequence). V dropped 0 bases and J dropped 9 bases, with 10 bases sitting between them. CDR3 nucleotides: TGTGCCAGCAGCTTGGGGTCCCGCCCTGAGCAGTTCTTC. Translation: CASSLGSRPEQFF.

The rearrangement joins TRBV27 to TRBJ2-7, with D hard to call. Per germline, CDR1 MNHEY and CDR2 SMNVEV (reference sequence). Trimming took off 4 bases at V and 5 bases at J, with 9 bases between the two ends. The CDR3 covers 12 residues. The DNA of the CDR3 is TGTGCCAGCAGTTCCCGACCGGACGAGCAGTACTTC. This codes for CASSSRPDEQYF.

This clonotype has more than one count but fewer than ten. V usage is TRBV5-4 and J usage is TRBJ2-1; possible D gene TRBD2, 7 bases. V gave up 1 base and J gave up 2 bases, with 16 bases separating them. Germline lookup yields CDR1 SGHNT and CDR2 YYREEE (reference sequence). The CDR3 is made up of 17 amino acids. The CDR3 DNA reads TGTGCCAGCAGCTTGTCAATCGGGGGGCAGACCTACAATGAGCAGTTCTTC. Its protein product is CASSLSIGGQTYNEQFF.

This clonotype was recorded once. The chain joins TRBV4-2 to TRBJ2-5, with 11 bases identical to TRBD2. Germline V gene sequence: CDR1 LGHNA, CDR2 YNFKEQ. The CDR3 has 16 amino acids. After removal of 10 bases from V and 4 bases from J, the junction contained 14 bases not matched to a gene. CDR3 coding DNA: TGTGCCAACAGACAAGAACTAGCGGGGGCCATAGAGACCCAGTACTTC. Amino acid sequence: CANRQELAGAIETQYF.

The rearrangement joins TRBV4-1 to TRBJ2-2; D is unclear. Germline assignment: CDR1 MGHRA and CDR2 YSYEKL. This CDR3 is 15 amino acids long. The V end lost 4 bases, the J end lost 5 bases, and 14 bases lay between the germline ends. CDR3 region: CASSPPDQRTGELFF. The CDR3 DNA reads as TGCGCCAGCAGCCCCCCCGATCAAAGGACCGGGGAGCTGTTTTTT.

The chain combines TRBV7-9 with TRBJ1-6; 8 bases are shared with TRBD1. V lost 3 bases to trimming and J lost 4 bases; unmatched junction nucleotides: 5. The CDR3 runs to 16 residues. Per germline, CDR1 SEHNR and CDR2 FQNEAQ (reference sequence). Here the CDR3 reads CASSFGTGEYNSPLHF. In DNA, the CDR3 is TGTGCCAGCAGCTTTGGGACAGGAGAATATAATTCACCCCTCCACTTT.

This clonotype was detected a few times. CDR3 nucleotides: TGTGCCAGCAGTGAAGCAAGGGGTGGTACTGAAGCTTTCTTT. It specifies CASSEARGGTEAFF. The V call is TRBV6-1, the J call TRBJ1-1, with a possible D match to TRBD1 (5 bases). V lost 0 bases to trimming and J lost 5 bases, with 10 bases between them. Per germline, CDR1 MNHNS and CDR2 SASEGT. The CDR3 is 14 residues long.